This passage covers 15 T cell receptor beta chains from one sample sequenced in a study of T cells in Graves' hyperthyroidism and ophthalmopathy. Authors of the study amplified TCR beta CDR3 regions from RNA transcripts. HTBI primers drove first-round RT-PCR of the TCR CDR3. TCRdb fed the multiplex PCR reads into MiXCR, producing one record per CDR3 protein. Among about 400,000 distinct CDR3 sequences listed, more than 20% were seen once. The sequenced sample consisted of blood. Every receptor here comes from a man aged 45-65 years with Graves' hyperthyroidism.

The chain carries TRBV7-9 and TRBJ1-6; 10 bases match TRBD1. This CDR3 comprises 15 residues. The ends lost 5 bases at V and 9 bases at J; junction bases unmatched: 7. The germline V gene has CDR1 SEHNR and CDR2 FQNEAQ (reference sequence). In DNA form, the CDR3 reads TGTGCCAGCAGCACATGGGGACAGGGGAGTTCACCCCTCCACTTT. Encoded protein: CASSTWGQGSSPLHF.

The chain links TRBV6-1 to TRBJ1-1; no clear D. The CDR3 is made up of 13 amino acids. The germline V gene has CDR1 MNHNS and CDR2 SASEGT. Trimming removed 6 bases from V and 0 bases from J, with 8 bases in between. This CDR3 is CASRFGVNTEAFF. The CDR3 DNA reads TGTGCCAGCAGGTTCGGAGTGAACACTGAAGCTTTCTTT.

The gene calls are TRBV28 and TRBJ1-5; D is possibly TRBD1 (5 bases). CDR1 is MDHEN, CDR2 SYDVKM, per germline. Trimming took 3 bases from V and 10 from J, leaving 13 bases between them. This CDR3 is built from 13 residues. CDR3 amino acids: CASSFTQGRPQHF. The CDR3 DNA reads TGTGCCAGCAGTTTCACGCAGGGCCGTCCCCAGCATTTT.

This chain joins TRBV12-3 or TRBV12-4 and TRBJ2-1, with D hard to call. V shed 3 bases and J shed 10 bases, with 16 bases lying between them. The CDR3 contains 14 residues. The DNA of the CDR3 is TGTGCCAGCAGTTTTGAGCGCCAGGATTTCGAGCAGTTCTTC. Translating gives CASSFERQDFEQFF.

This clonotype has ten or more counts. The chain is built from TRBV27 and TRBJ2-7, with D perhaps matching TRBD2 (6 bases). CDR3 length: 14 residues. From germline, CDR1 is MNHEY and CDR2 SMNVEV (reference sequence). Trimming removed 5 bases from V and 5 bases from J, with 16 bases in between. In DNA, the CDR3 is TGTGCCAGCAGTGCGGGGACGACAGTTGACGAGCAGTACTTC. Translating gives CASSAGTTVDEQYF.

Here the CDR3 DNA reads TGCGCCAGCAGCTTGGCCGGGACTAGCGGGACGACCGGGGAGCTGTTTTTT. This translates into CASSLAGTSGTTGELFF. This chain links TRBV5-1 with TRBJ2-2, with 13 bases identical to TRBD2. The CDR3 is made up of 17 amino acids. V shed 0 bases, J shed 5 bases, and the junction held 4 bases outside the gene matches. Germline CDR1 is SGHRS and CDR2 is YFSETQ.

This clonotype appeared many times. The gene calls are TRBV3-1 and TRBJ1-1; a possible D gene is TRBD1 (5 bases). The ends were cut back, 3 bases at V and 4 bases at J, with 12 bases in the middle. Germline V CDR1 and CDR2: LGHDT, YNNKEL (reference sequence). The CDR3 length is 14 residues. CDR3 DNA sequence: TGTGCCAGCAGCCAGCATACCGGGGGCACTGAAGCTTTCTTT. As protein: CASSQHTGGTEAFF.

This clonotype has ten or more counts. The chain couples TRBV18 to TRBJ2-3; D uncertain. The V end lost 1 base, the J end lost 1 base, and 3 bases lay between the germline ends. The CDR3 extends over 13 amino acids. Germline CDR1 reads KGHSH; CDR2 reads LQKENI. Here the CDR3 reads CASSPQRTDTQYF. CDR3 bases: TGTGCCAGCTCACCACAGCGCACAGATACGCAGTATTTT.

This clonotype was seen more than once but under ten times. V usage is TRBV7-9 and J usage is TRBJ2-7; 9 positions agree with TRBD2. The CDR3 consists of 17 residues. CDR1 and CDR2 from the germline V gene are SEHNR and FQNEAQ (reference sequence). The V gene end was trimmed by 6 bases and the J gene end by 0 bases; junction bases not matched to a gene: 12. CDR3 nucleotide sequence: TGTGCCAGCAGTAAAAGGACTAGCGCGATAAGCTCCTACGAGCAGTACTTC. Translating it yields CASSKRTSAISSYEQYF.

This clonotype has more than one count but fewer than ten. The CDR3 DNA sequence: TGCAGTGCTAGTATAGGGGGCACGGGTGGCTACACCTTC. Protein sequence: CSASIGGTGGYTF. The V and J genes are TRBV20-1 and TRBJ1-2, with TRBD1 identical over 7 bases. With V trimmed by 3 bases and J by 7 bases, 8 bases remained unmatched. Germline V lookup: CDR1 DFQATT, CDR2 SNEGSKA (reference sequence). This CDR3 has 13 residues.

This chain links TRBV2 with TRBJ2-2, with D tentatively TRBD2 (5 bases). The V end was cut by 3 bases, the J end by 4 bases, with 6 bases between. CDR1 is SNHLY and CDR2 is FYNNEI in the germline V gene. CDR3 length: 13 amino acids. DNA for the CDR3: TGTGCCAGCAGTGACGGGGTCACCGGGGAGCTGTTTTTT. It translates to CASSDGVTGELFF.

The V gene is TRBV28, the J gene TRBJ2-5, with 9 bases aligning to TRBD2. There are 17 residues in the CDR3. The trim removed 1 base at V and 1 base at J, leaving 7 bases unmatched. Germline V gives CDR1 MDHEN, CDR2 SYDVKM. The CDR3 loop is CASSLSIVAGVQETQYF. The CDR3 region has the DNA TGTGCCAGCAGTTTATCGATAGTAGCGGGGGTCCAAGAGACCCAGTACTTC.

This clonotype was seen many times. The rearrangement uses TRBV7-9 and TRBJ2-1; possibly TRBD2 for D (5 bases). Germline assignment: CDR1 SEHNR and CDR2 FQNEAQ (reference sequence). V lost 5 bases, J lost 8 bases, and 10 bases lay in between. CDR3 length: 12 residues. The CDR3 region is CASSPQEDEQFF. CDR3 bases: TGTGCCAGCAGCCCCCAGGAGGATGAGCAGTTCTTC.

This clonotype has more than one count but fewer than ten. The rearrangement uses TRBV9 and TRBJ2-7, with 9 bases lining up with TRBD2. This CDR3 contains 14 residues. Losses at the gene ends were 3 bases for V and 3 bases for J; bases not matched to a gene: 4. Germline-derived CDR1 and CDR2 are SGDLS and YYNGEE. This chain's CDR3 is CASSASGVGYEQYF. The CDR3 DNA reads as TGTGCCAGCAGCGCTAGCGGGGTTGGCTACGAGCAGTACTTC.

This clonotype was found once. V gene TRBV5-1 combines with J gene TRBJ2-1; 8 nucleotides agree with TRBD2. Germline lookup yields CDR1 SGHRS and CDR2 YFSETQ. CDR3 size: 15 residues. The trim removed 5 bases at V and 5 bases at J, leaving 9 bases unmatched. The CDR3 loop reads CASRVGLAGNNEQFF. The CDR3 nucleotides are TGCGCCAGCAGGGTCGGTCTAGCGGGTAACAATGAGCAGTTCTTC. The full variable domain, in which reference TRBV5-1 and TRBJ2-1 provide the parts outside the CDR3, is KAGVTQTPRYLIKTRGQQVTLSCSPISGHRSVSWYQQTPGQGLQFLFEYFSETQRNKGNFPGRFSGRQFSNSRSEMNVSTLELGDSALYLCASRVGLAGNNEQFFGPGTRLTVL.